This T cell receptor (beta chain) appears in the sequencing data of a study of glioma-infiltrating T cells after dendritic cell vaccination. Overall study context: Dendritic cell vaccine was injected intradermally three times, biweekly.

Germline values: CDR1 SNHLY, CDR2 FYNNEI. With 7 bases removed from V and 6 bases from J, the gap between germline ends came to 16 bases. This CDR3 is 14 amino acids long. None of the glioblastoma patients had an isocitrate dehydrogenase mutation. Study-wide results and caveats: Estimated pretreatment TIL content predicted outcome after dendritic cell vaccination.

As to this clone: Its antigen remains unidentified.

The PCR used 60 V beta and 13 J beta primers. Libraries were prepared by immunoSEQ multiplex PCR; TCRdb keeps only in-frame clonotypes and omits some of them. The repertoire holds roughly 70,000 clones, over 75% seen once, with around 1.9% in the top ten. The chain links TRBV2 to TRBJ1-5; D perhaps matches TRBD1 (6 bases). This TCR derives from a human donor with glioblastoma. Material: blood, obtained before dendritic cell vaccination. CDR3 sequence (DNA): TGTGCCAGCAACCCGAGGGGGACCGGTCAGCCCCAGCATTTT. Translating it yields CASNPRGTGQPQHF.